This is a list of T cell receptor beta chains from one sample in a study of cytomegalovirus exposure and HLA in healthy donors. Clones were read by immunoSEQ multiplex PCR, and TCRdb kept only the in-frame ones, dropping some. The table includes 100,000 to 150,000 clones, 70% to 85% detected once. The sequenced material came from PBMCs. These receptors were taken from a boy aged 5-17 years in good health and CMV-seronegative. Each CDR3 is given with its conserved first and last residue. The order of the fields is clone size, J gene, D gene, CDR3 length, V gene, CDR3 DNA, CDR3 protein. A D gene is named only where the DNA matches it firmly. Only some rows state a clone size, as once, few, many or a class for expanded clones.

abundance: .; j_gene: TRBJ2-7; d_gene: TRBD1; len: 12; v_gene: TRBV18; CDR3nt: TGTGCCAGCTCACCACCACAGGGGGAGCAGTACTTC; CDR3aa: CASSPPQGEQYF
abundance: .; j_gene: TRBJ2-2; d_gene: .; len: 12; v_gene: TRBV15; CDR3nt: TGTGCCACTAGCAGTCCTACCGGGGAGCTGTTTTTT; CDR3aa: CATSSPTGELFF
abundance: .; j_gene: TRBJ2-1; d_gene: .; len: 14; v_gene: TRBV6-5; CDR3nt: TGTGCCAGCAGTTACGGGAGTACGGGCAATGAGCAGTTCTTC; CDR3aa: CASSYGSTGNEQFF
abundance: .; j_gene: TRBJ1-1; d_gene: TRBD1; len: 15; v_gene: TRBV30; CDR3nt: TGTGCCTGGACGACCGAACAGGGGAGGTACACTGAAGCTTTCTTT; CDR3aa: CAWTTEQGRYTEAFF
abundance: .; j_gene: TRBJ2-1; d_gene: TRBD2; len: 16; v_gene: TRBV5-4; CDR3nt: TGTGCCAGCAGCTCCGGACTAGCGGGAGGGGTCAATGAGCAGTTCTTC; CDR3aa: CASSSGLAGGVNEQFF
abundance: .; j_gene: TRBJ1-2; d_gene: .; len: 14; v_gene: TRBV18; CDR3nt: TGTGCCAGCTCACCAGGCGGTAATAACTATGGCTACACCTTC; CDR3aa: CASSPGGNNYGYTF
abundance: .; j_gene: TRBJ2-2; d_gene: TRBD2; len: 16; v_gene: TRBV7-2; CDR3nt: TGTGCCAGCAGCTTAGGACTAGCGGGAGTCACCGGGGAGCTGTTTTTT; CDR3aa: CASSLGLAGVTGELFF
abundance: .; j_gene: TRBJ1-6; d_gene: .; len: 16; v_gene: TRBV30; CDR3nt: TGTGCCGTACCCTACCCAACGAGCTCCTATAATTCACCCCTCCACTTT; CDR3aa: CAVPYPTSSYNSPLHF
abundance: .; j_gene: TRBJ1-6; d_gene: TRBD1; len: 14; v_gene: TRBV7-8; CDR3nt: TGTGCCAGCAGCCCGGACAGGGGTAATTCACCCCTCCACTTT; CDR3aa: CASSPDRGNSPLHF
abundance: .; j_gene: TRBJ2-1; d_gene: .; len: 11; v_gene: TRBV30; CDR3nt: TGTGCCTGGAGTACTCCTAATGAGCAGTTCTTC; CDR3aa: CAWSTPNEQFF
abundance: .; j_gene: TRBJ1-2; d_gene: .; len: 15; v_gene: TRBV18; CDR3nt: TGTGCCAGCTCACCACGTGGGGGCGTGAGCTATGGCTACACCTTC; CDR3aa: CASSPRGGVSYGYTF
abundance: .; j_gene: TRBJ2-3; d_gene: TRBD2; len: 18; v_gene: TRBV5-6; CDR3nt: TGTGCCAGCAGCTTGGCGGTTCCGGGACTAGCGGAAAAAGATACGCAGTATTTT; CDR3aa: CASSLAVPGLAEKDTQYF
abundance: .; j_gene: TRBJ2-2; d_gene: .; len: 19; v_gene: TRBV15; CDR3nt: TGTGCCACCAGAAGGAGGGGAACAGTGGGGCGTGGGGTCGCCGGGGAGCTGTTTTTT; CDR3aa: CATRRRGTVGRGVAGELFF
abundance: few; j_gene: TRBJ2-3; d_gene: TRBD2; len: 19; v_gene: TRBV4-1; CDR3nt: TGCGCCAGCAGCCAAGAGGGGATAGCGGGACTAGCGGGAGTAGATACGCAGTATTTT; CDR3aa: CASSQEGIAGLAGVDTQYF
abundance: .; j_gene: TRBJ1-2; d_gene: TRBD1; len: 13; v_gene: TRBV6-5; CDR3nt: TGTGCCAGCAGTCAGGACAGGAACTATGGCTACACCTTC; CDR3aa: CASSQDRNYGYTF
abundance: .; j_gene: TRBJ2-1; d_gene: .; len: 15; v_gene: TRBV7-2; CDR3nt: TGTGCCAGCAGCCAAGGGGCGGAGACCTACAATGAGCAGTTCTTC; CDR3aa: CASSQGAETYNEQFF
abundance: .; j_gene: TRBJ1-2; d_gene: TRBD1; len: 14; v_gene: TRBV2; CDR3nt: TGTGCCAGCAGTGTCTTAACAGGGGTATATGGCTACACCTTC; CDR3aa: CASSVLTGVYGYTF
abundance: few; j_gene: TRBJ2-2; d_gene: .; len: 11; v_gene: TRBV19; CDR3nt: TGTGCCAGCACTAGGGACTTCGAGCTGTTTTTT; CDR3aa: CASTRDFELFF
abundance: .; j_gene: TRBJ1-1; d_gene: TRBD1; len: 15; v_gene: TRBV4-3; CDR3nt: TGCGCCAGCAGCCAAACCTACAGGGGAGCCACTGAAGCTTTCTTT; CDR3aa: CASSQTYRGATEAFF
abundance: .; j_gene: TRBJ1-1; d_gene: .; len: 14; v_gene: TRBV30; CDR3nt: TGTGCTCTGTCGGGGTTTGGTTTAGGCACTGAAGCTTTCTTT; CDR3aa: CALSGFGLGTEAFF
abundance: once; j_gene: TRBJ2-7; d_gene: TRBD2; len: 16; v_gene: TRBV4-3; CDR3nt: TGCGCCAGCAGCCAAGATGGGAGGGTACCCCCTCTCGAGCAGTACTTC; CDR3aa: CASSQDGRVPPLEQYF
abundance: .; j_gene: TRBJ2-7; d_gene: TRBD1; len: 16; v_gene: TRBV19; CDR3nt: TGTGCCAGTAGCCCCGCGGGACAGGTTTTTCCGTACGAGCAGTACTTC; CDR3aa: CASSPAGQVFPYEQYF
abundance: .; j_gene: TRBJ1-5; d_gene: TRBD1; len: 15; v_gene: TRBV5-1; CDR3nt: TGCGCCAGCAGCCCCGGGACAGGGGAAAATCAGCCCCAGCATTTT; CDR3aa: CASSPGTGENQPQHF